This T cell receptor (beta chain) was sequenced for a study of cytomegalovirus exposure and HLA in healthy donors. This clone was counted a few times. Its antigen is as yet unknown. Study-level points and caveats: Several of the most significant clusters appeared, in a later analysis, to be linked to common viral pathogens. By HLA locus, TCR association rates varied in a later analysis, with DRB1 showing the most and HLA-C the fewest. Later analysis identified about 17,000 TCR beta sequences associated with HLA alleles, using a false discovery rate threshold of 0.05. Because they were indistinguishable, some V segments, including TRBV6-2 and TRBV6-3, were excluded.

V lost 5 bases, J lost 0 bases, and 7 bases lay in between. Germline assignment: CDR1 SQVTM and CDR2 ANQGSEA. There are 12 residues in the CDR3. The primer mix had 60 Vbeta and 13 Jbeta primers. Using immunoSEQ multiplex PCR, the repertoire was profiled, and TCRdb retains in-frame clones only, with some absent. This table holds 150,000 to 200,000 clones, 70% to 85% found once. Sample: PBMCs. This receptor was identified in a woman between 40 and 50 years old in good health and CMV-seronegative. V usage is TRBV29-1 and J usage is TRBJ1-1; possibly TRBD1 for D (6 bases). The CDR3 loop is CSVYRVNTEAFF. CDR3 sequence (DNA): TGCAGCGTTTACAGGGTGAACACTGAAGCTTTCTTT.